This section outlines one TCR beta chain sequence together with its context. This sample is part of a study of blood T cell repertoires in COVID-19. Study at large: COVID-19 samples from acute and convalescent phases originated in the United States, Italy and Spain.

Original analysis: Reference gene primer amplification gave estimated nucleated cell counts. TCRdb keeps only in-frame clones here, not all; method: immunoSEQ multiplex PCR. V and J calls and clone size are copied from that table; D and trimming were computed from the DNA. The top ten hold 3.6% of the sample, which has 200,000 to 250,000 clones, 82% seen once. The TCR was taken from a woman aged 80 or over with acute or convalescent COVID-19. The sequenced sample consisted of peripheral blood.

CDR3 loop: CASSTHKGNTIYF. CDR3 in DNA: TGTGCCAGCTCCACTCATAAGGGGAACACCATATATTTT. The chain joins TRBV12-3 or TRBV12-4 to TRBJ1-3, with D possibly TRBD1 on 5 matching bases. V was trimmed by 8 bases and J by 7 bases, leaving 15 bases between them. This CDR3 is 13 amino acids long.